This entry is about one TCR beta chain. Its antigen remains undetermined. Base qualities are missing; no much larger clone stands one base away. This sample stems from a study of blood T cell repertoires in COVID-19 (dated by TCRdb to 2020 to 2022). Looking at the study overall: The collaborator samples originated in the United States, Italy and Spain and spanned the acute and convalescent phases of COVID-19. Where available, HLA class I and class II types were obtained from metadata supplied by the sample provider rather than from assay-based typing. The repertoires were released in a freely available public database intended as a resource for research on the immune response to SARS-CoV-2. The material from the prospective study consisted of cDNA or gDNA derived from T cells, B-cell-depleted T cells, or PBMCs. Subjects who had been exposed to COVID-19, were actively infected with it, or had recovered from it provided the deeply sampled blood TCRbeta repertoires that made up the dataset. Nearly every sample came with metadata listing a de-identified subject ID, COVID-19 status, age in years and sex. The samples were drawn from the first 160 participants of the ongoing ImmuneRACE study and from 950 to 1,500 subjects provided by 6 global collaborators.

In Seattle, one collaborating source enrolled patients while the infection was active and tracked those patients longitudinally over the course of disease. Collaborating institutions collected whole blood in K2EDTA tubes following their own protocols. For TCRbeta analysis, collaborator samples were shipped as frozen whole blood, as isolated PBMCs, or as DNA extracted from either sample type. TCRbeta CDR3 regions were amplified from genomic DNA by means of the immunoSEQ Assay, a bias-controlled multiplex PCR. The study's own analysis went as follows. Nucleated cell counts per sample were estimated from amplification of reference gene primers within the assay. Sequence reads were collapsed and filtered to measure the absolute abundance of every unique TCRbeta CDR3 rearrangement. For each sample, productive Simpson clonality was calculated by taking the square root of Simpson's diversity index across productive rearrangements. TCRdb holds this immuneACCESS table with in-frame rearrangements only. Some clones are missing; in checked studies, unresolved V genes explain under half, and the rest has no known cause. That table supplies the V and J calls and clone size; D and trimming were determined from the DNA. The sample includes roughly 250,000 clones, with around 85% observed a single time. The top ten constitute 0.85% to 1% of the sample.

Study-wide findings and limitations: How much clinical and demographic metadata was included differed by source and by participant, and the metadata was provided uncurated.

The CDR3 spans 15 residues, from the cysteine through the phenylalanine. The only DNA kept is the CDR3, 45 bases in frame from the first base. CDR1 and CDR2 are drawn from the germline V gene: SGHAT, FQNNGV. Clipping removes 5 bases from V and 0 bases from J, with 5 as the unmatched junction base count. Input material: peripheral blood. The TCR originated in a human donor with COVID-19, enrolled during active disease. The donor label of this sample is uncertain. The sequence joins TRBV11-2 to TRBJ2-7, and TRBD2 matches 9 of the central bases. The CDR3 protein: CASSATGLASYEQYF. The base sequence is TGTGCCAGCAGCGCCACGGGACTAGCCTCCTACGAGCAGTACTTC.